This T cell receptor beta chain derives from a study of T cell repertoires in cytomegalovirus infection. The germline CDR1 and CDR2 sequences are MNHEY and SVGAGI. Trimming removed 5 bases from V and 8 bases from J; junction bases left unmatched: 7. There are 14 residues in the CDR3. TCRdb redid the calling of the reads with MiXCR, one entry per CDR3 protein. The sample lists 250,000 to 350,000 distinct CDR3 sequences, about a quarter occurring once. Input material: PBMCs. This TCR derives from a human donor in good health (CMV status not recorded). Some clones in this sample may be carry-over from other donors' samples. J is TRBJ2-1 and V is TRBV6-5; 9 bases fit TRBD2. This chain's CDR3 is CASSGIAGEYEQFF. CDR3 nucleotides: TGTGCCAGCAGTGGAATAGCGGGAGAGTATGAGCAGTTCTTC.